These 24 T cell receptor beta chains share one sample of origin, sequenced in a study of radiotherapy plus CTLA-4 blockade in lung cancer (dated by TCRdb to 2016 to 2019). Libraries were prepared through the immunoSEQ multiplex PCR assay. TCRdb stores this immuneACCESS table with in-frame sequences only. Part of the clones is absent; in the studies checked, under half of the shortfall reflects unresolved V genes, and no reason is known for the rest. For this sample the table gives around 120,000 clones, of which 78% were detected only once. The ten top clones hold approximately 5.5% of the sample. The sequences come from peripheral blood, collected from a patient treated with radiotherapy plus ipilimumab. The receptor set was obtained from a human donor with non-small cell lung cancer who had a partial response to radiotherapy plus ipilimumab.

The gene calls are TRBV27 and TRBJ1-2; TRBD1 might be the D (5 bases). CDR1 and CDR2 (germline): MNHEY, SMNVEV (reference sequence). Trimming took 1 base from V and 8 from J, leaving 11 bases between them. The CDR3 spans 13 residues. The CDR3 DNA follows: TGTGCCAGCAGTTTATTGGGGGGAGAAGGCTACACCTTC. It encodes CASSLLGGEGYTF.

V gene TRBV19 combines with J gene TRBJ2-7; tentatively, D is TRBD1 (6 bases). The CDR3 is 15 amino acids. V dropped 6 bases and J dropped 0 bases, with 15 bases sitting between them. The V gene's germline CDR1 is LNHDA and CDR2 SQIVND (reference sequence). The CDR3 protein is CASSGRDTDSYEQYF. The CDR3 coding sequence is TGTGCCAGTAGCGGCAGGGACACCGACTCCTACGAGCAGTACTTC.

V and J are TRBV11-2 and TRBJ2-1, with unresolved D. Germline assignment: CDR1 SGHAT and CDR2 FQNNGV. Trimming left V 1 base short and J 6 bases short, with 4 bases between. The CDR3 sequence is 12 residues long. The CDR3 is CASSLVSNEQFF. The CDR3, as DNA: TGTGCCAGCAGCTTAGTCAGCAATGAGCAGTTCTTC. Complete variable domain (other parts from reference TRBV11-2 and TRBJ2-1): EAGVAQSPRYKIIEKRQSVAFWCNPISGHATLYWYQQILGQGPKLLIQFQNNGVVDDSQLPKDRFSAERLKGVDSTLKIQPAKLEDSAVYLCASSLVSNEQFFGPGTRLTVL.

This clone occurred a few times. The rearrangement joins TRBV12-5 to TRBJ1-1; D is unclear. The CDR3 loop spans 11 amino acids. In germline, CDR1 is LGHNT, CDR2 FRNRAP. V lost 5 bases and J lost 7, with 8 bases in between. The CDR3 loop is CASGAGSEAFF. In DNA form, the CDR3 reads TGTGCTAGTGGTGCGGGGAGTGAAGCTTTCTTT.

This clone has a single count. This chain links TRBV7-2 with TRBJ1-1, with 7 bases identical to TRBD1. Germline V gene sequence: CDR1 SGHTA, CDR2 FQGNSA. V was clipped by 5 bases and J by 0 bases; unmatched bases: 6. The CDR3 spans 15 residues. CDR3 bases: TGTGCCAGCAGCGTAGGGGGACAGCTGAACACTGAAGCTTTCTTT. The encoded protein is CASSVGGQLNTEAFF.

The CDR3 loop reads CATRGIDSGEGQYV. CDR3 sequence (DNA): TGTGCCACTAGGGGGATCGACTCAGGCGAAGGGCAGTACGTC. The V gene is TRBV6-6, the J gene TRBJ2-7, with D tentatively TRBD1 (6 bases). V shed 10 bases and J shed 9 bases, with 25 bases lying between them. CDR3 size: 14 residues. CDR1 and CDR2 (germline): MNHNY, SVGAGI (reference sequence).

A word on this clone: The same CDR3 can be traced to other DNA sequences in this sample. This chain joins TRBV10-3 and TRBJ1-1, with a tentative D call TRBD1 (6 bases). Per the germline V gene, CDR1 is ENHRY and CDR2 is SYGVKD. This CDR3 contains 13 residues. V dropped 8 bases and J dropped 0 bases, with 10 bases sitting between them. Here the CDR3 reads CAIRGQLNTEAFF. CDR3 in DNA: TGTGCCATCCGTGGACAGTTGAACACTGAAGCTTTCTTT.

The chain joins TRBV5-1 to TRBJ2-2; unclear D gene. The CDR3 runs 14 residues. V was clipped by 1 base and J by 5 bases, with 9 bases between them. Germline-derived CDR1 and CDR2 are SGHRS and YFSETQ. The CDR3 DNA reads as TGCGCCAGCAGCTTGTTTATGAGTACCGGGGAGCTGTTTTTT. It encodes CASSLFMSTGELFF.

The rearrangement uses TRBV5-1 and TRBJ1-2; tentative D call: TRBD1 (5 bases). V was clipped by 0 bases and J by 0 bases, with 6 bases between them. The germline gives CDR1 SGHRS, CDR2 YFSETQ. The CDR3 runs 14 residues. This chain's CDR3 is CASSLEQANYGYTF. In DNA form, the CDR3 reads TGCGCCAGCAGCTTGGAACAGGCTAACTATGGCTACACCTTC.

The gene calls are TRBV27 and TRBJ1-5, with a tentative D call TRBD1 (5 bases). The ends were cut back, 5 bases at V and 0 bases at J, with 17 bases in the middle. The CDR3 covers 17 residues. Germline lookup yields CDR1 MNHEY and CDR2 SMNVEV (reference sequence). This CDR3 is CASSPRRQTYSNQPQHF. The DNA of the CDR3 is TGTGCCAGCAGTCCACGGCGACAGACTTATAGCAATCAGCCCCAGCATTTT.

The rearrangement joins TRBV6-1 to TRBJ1-1; a possible D gene is TRBD1 (6 bases). Per germline, CDR1 MNHNS and CDR2 SASEGT. CDR3 size: 12 residues. Trimming removed 6 bases at V and 3 bases at J, with 8 bases between. DNA for the CDR3: TGTGCCAGCAGGGACAGTCACACTGAAGCTTTCTTT. This gives the protein CASRDSHTEAFF.

V usage is TRBV4-1 and J usage is TRBJ2-3, with 10 positions matching TRBD1. This CDR3 has 17 residues. Germline trimming cut 1 base from V and 6 bases from J; bases unmatched to any gene: 10. Germline V gene data show CDR1 as MGHRA and CDR2 as YSYEKL. In DNA, the CDR3 is TGCGCCAGCAGCCAAGGCCCCGGGACAGGGGTCCCCGATACGCAGTATTTT. Its protein is CASSQGPGTGVPDTQYF.

V gene TRBV5-1 combines with J gene TRBJ2-5, with D maybe TRBD1 (6 bases). The closer fit of TRBJ2-7 to the DNA end suggests the J call may be wrong. The germline CDR1 and CDR2 sequences are SGHRS and YFSETQ. The CDR3 sequence is 15 residues long. CDR3 DNA sequence: TGCGCCAGCAGCCGACCTAACAGGGAGTTCTCCGAGCAGTACTTC. As protein: CASSRPNREFSEQYF.

This CDR3 is CASSLAGTEKYEQYV. The CDR3 region has the DNA TGTGCCAGCAGCTTAGCCGGGACAGAGAAGTACGAGCAGTACGTC. The gene calls are TRBV7-6 and TRBJ2-7, with 7 bases matching TRBD1. CDR1 and CDR2 (germline): SGHVS, FNYEAQ. The CDR3 extends over 15 amino acids. V shed 0 bases and J 4 bases; nucleotides not matched to a gene: 6.

V usage is TRBV19 and J usage is TRBJ1-2, with D possibly TRBD1 on 6 matching bases. Germline CDR1 LNHDA, CDR2 SQIVND (reference sequence). With 9 bases removed from V and 2 bases from J, the gap between germline ends came to 16 bases. This CDR3 is built from 14 residues. The CDR3 sequence is CASQRQAINYGYTF. In nucleotides, the CDR3 is TGTGCCAGCCAGCGACAGGCTATCAACTATGGCTACACCTTC.

As concerns this clone: The sample holds other DNA sequences that translate to the same CDR3. This chain joins TRBV5-6 and TRBJ1-5, with D uncertain. CDR1 and CDR2 (germline): SGHDT, YYEEEE. Trimming took off 1 base at V and 0 bases at J, with 14 bases between the two ends. This CDR3 region has 17 residues. The CDR3 sequence is CASSLTRSRYSNQPQHF. CDR3 DNA sequence: TGTGCCAGCAGCTTGACGAGGAGCCGTTATAGCAATCAGCCCCAGCATTTT.

The chain links TRBV10-1 to TRBJ2-3, with D maybe TRBD2 (6 bases). Germline V gene data show CDR1 as WNHNN and CDR2 as SYGVQD (reference sequence). The CDR3 is made up of 13 amino acids. V dropped 6 bases and J dropped 2 bases, with 9 bases sitting between them. The CDR3 sequence: CASRRDSTDTQYF. The CDR3 DNA sequence: TGCGCCAGCAGACGGGACTCCACAGATACGCAGTATTTT.

This chain uses TRBV6-5 with TRBJ1-6; D not certain. Trimming took 2 bases from V and 5 from J, leaving 7 bases between them. The CDR3 is 14 residues long. Germline V gene data show CDR1 as MNHEY and CDR2 as SVGAGI. The CDR3 bases are TGTGCCAGCAGTTACGCACACGATAATTCACCCCTCCACTTT. It encodes CASSYAHDNSPLHF.

The chain is built from TRBV9 and TRBJ2-5; tentatively, D is TRBD2 (6 bases). The CDR3 is made up of 16 amino acids. Germline values: CDR1 SGDLS, CDR2 YYNGEE. V dropped 4 bases and J dropped 6 bases, with 22 bases sitting between them. CDR3 sequence (DNA): TGTGCCAGCAGCAGTGGGGGGACCCCCGTGGGGCAGACCCAGTACTTC. Its protein is CASSSGGTPVGQTQYF.

This chain uses TRBV6-1 with TRBJ1-2; 9 bases line up with TRBD1. J lost 6 bases, V lost 6 bases, and 5 bases had no gene match. Germline V gene lookup returns CDR1 MNHNS and CDR2 SASEGT. The CDR3 length is 13 residues. CDR3 sequence (DNA): TGTGCCAGCAGCTCCGGGACAGGGCATGGCTACACCTTC. It yields the protein CASSSGTGHGYTF.

Remarks on this clone: One junction end disagrees with the germline gene, perhaps due to a read error. The chain recombines TRBV30 with TRBJ2-7, with 8 bases identical to TRBD1. The length of the CDR3 is 14 residues. From germline, CDR1 is GTSNPN and CDR2 SVGIG (reference sequence). DNA for the CDR3: TGTGCCTGTAGTGTAAAGCAGGGGGCATACGAGCAGTACTTC. Its protein product is CACSVKQGAYEQYF.

The chain recombines TRBV5-1 with TRBJ1-1; 9 positions agree with TRBD1. Trimming took 4 bases from V and 3 from J; bases not matched to a gene: 4. In germline, CDR1 is SGHRS, CDR2 YFSETQ. The CDR3 length is 14 residues. CDR3 sequence (DNA): TGCGCCAGCAGCCCGGGACAGGGCTACACTGAAGCTTTCTTT. Protein: CASSPGQGYTEAFF.

The chain couples TRBV5-1 to TRBJ2-7; 10 bases are a match to TRBD2. V was clipped by 2 bases and J by 6 bases; unmatched bases: 5. Germline-derived CDR1 and CDR2 are SGHRS and YFSETQ. This CDR3 has 14 amino acids. The DNA of the CDR3 is TGCGCCAGCAGCTTTCTAGCGGGAGAGGGCGAGCAGTACTTC. Translation gives CASSFLAGEGEQYF.

This chain connects TRBV6-5 to TRBJ2-1; 7 positions match TRBD2. This CDR3 is built from 16 residues. V dropped 1 base and J dropped 5; count of bases not matched to a gene: 8. Germline V CDR1 and CDR2: MNHEY, SVGAGI. This chain's CDR3 is CASSYFTGGGNNEQFF. For the CDR3, the DNA is TGTGCCAGCAGTTACTTCACCGGGGGAGGGAACAATGAGCAGTTCTTC.